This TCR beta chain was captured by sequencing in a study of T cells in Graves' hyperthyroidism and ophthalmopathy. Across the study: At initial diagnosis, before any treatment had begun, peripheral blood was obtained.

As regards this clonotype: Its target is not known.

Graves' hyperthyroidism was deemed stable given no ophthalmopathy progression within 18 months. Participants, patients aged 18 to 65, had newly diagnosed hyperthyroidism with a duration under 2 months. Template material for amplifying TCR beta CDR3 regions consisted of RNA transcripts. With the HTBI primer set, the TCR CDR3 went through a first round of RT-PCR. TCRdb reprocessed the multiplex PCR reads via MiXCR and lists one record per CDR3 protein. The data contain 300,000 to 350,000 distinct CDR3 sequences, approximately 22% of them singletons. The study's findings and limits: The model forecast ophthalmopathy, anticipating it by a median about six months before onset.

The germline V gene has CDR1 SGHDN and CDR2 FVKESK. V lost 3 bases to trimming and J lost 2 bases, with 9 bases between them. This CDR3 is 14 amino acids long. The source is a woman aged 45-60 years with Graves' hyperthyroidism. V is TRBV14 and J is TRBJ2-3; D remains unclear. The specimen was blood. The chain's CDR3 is CASSQEGPTDTQYF. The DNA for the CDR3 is TGTGCCAGCAGCCAGGAAGGTCCCACAGATACGCAGTATTTT.